Included here is one T cell receptor beta chain sequence, with context. The time point denotes: baseline, week 1 (first vaccination visit). Treatment reported: pre-vaccination baseline after standard-of-care therapy. The study enrolled donors with new WHO grade 3 or 4 IDH1-mutant, ATRX-lost astrocytomas. The data are from a study of a mutant IDH1 vaccine in newly diagnosed glioma. Background on the study: Males made up 62.5% and females approximately 38% of treated patients, whose mean age was 40.4 years. Prior therapy was radiotherapy, temozolomide, or both; most received both.

The CDR3 length is 12 residues. With 7 bases removed from V and 7 bases from J, the gap between germline ends came to 11 bases. CDR1 is SNHLY and CDR2 is FYNNEI in the germline V gene. The protocol was immunoSEQ multiplex PCR, while the TCRdb copy is restricted to in-frame clones and leaves out a portion. The sample shows tens of thousands of clones, approximately 90% of them seen only once. Source: PBMCs, taken from a glioma patient treated with radiotherapy, temozolomide or both. The receptor was isolated from a man aged 30 to 45 with glioma. The chain combines TRBV2 with TRBJ1-5; D unresolved. CDR3 in DNA: TGTGCCAGCACCGAACTTGGACAGCCCCAGCATTTT. Its translation: CASTELGQPQHF.